This TCR beta chain was recovered during a study of T cells in Graves' hyperthyroidism and ophthalmopathy. In this sample, this clonotype turned up a few times. This CDR3 region has 14 residues. Per germline, CDR1 KGHDR and CDR2 SFDVKD. Trimming took off 2 bases at V and 1 base at J, with 8 bases between the two ends. RNA transcripts provided the source from which TCR beta CDR3 regions were amplified. HTBI primers were employed in a first-round RT-PCR of the TCR CDR3. TCRdb reprocessed the multiplex PCR reads via MiXCR and lists one record per CDR3 protein. The sample consists of approximately 640,000 distinct CDR3 sequences, around 15% of them appearing once. Patients showing uncontrolled infection, other autoimmune disease, pregnancy or lactation were ineligible.

The chain is built from TRBV24-1 and TRBJ2-7; possible D gene TRBD2, 6 bases. This receptor was obtained from a woman aged 25 to 39 with Graves' hyperthyroidism. The specimen sequenced was blood. CDR3 nucleotide sequence: TGTGCCACCAGTGATTCGGGGGTTTCCTACGAGCAGTACTTC. Protein product: CATSDSGVSYEQYF.